These 5 T cell receptor beta chains share one sample of origin, sequenced in a study of tumor-infiltrating lymphocytes in primary liver carcinoma. A constant-region primer served to make TCR beta cDNA from about 0.45 ug total RNA. It was through three nested multiplex PCR rounds of slightly modified ARM-PCR that TCR beta libraries arose. A C-beta reverse primer and TRBV1-TRBV30 forward primers served in each of the first two PCR rounds, at ten to eleven cycles apiece. TCRdb re-called the multiplex PCR reads through MiXCR, storing one row per CDR3 protein. The sample holds approximately 110,000 distinct CDR3 sequences; roughly 80% are singletons and the top ten take about 20%. Taking 20-30 mg of unsorted bulk tissue, the authors co-extracted RNA and DNA. Sequenced input: liver tumor tissue from sampling region 3. Described subset: tumor region T3, left-lateral pole. These TCRs come from a man aged 35 to 55 with primary liver carcinoma and hepatitis B virus infection.

CDR3 residues: CASSTRQGWSYEQYF. CDR3 DNA sequence: TGTGCCAGCAGCACTAGACAGGGTTGGTCCTACGAGCAGTACTTC. The V call is TRBV9, the J call TRBJ2-7, with 7 bases lining up with TRBD1. The CDR3 is 15 amino acids. CDR1 is SGDLS and CDR2 is YYNGEE in the germline V gene. The V gene end was trimmed by 4 bases and the J gene end by 1 base; junction bases not matched to a gene: 8.

This clonotype was seen more than once but under ten times. One junction end does not reproduce the germline sequence, and a read error may be involved. The genes are TRBV4-1 and TRBJ2-7; a possible D gene is TRBD1 (5 bases). The germline V gene has CDR1 MGHRA and CDR2 YSYEKL. The CDR3 runs to 17 residues. The CDR3 reads CASSQGPAREVAYEQYF. CDR3 sequence (DNA): TGTGCCAGCAGCCAAGGTCCCGCCAGGGAAGTAGCCTACGAGCAGTACTTC.

V usage is TRBV11-1 and J usage is TRBJ2-4; 8 bases agree with TRBD2. The germline CDR1 and CDR2 sequences are SGHAT and FQDESV (reference sequence). The V and J ends lost 4 bases and 2 bases, in that order; junction bases with no gene match: 10. The CDR3 is 17 amino acids. The CDR3 DNA sequence: TGTGCCAGCAGCTATCCTGGGGGTAGCGGGACCAAAAACATTCAGTACTTC. Its translation is CASSYPGGSGTKNIQYF.

The chain carries TRBV20-1 and TRBJ2-3; TRBD2 agrees at 7 bases. This CDR3 comprises 15 residues. V dropped 5 bases and J dropped 0; count of bases not matched to a gene: 8. CDR1 DFQATT and CDR2 SNEGSKA come from the germline V gene (reference sequence). CDR3 protein: CSAYPGLGSTDTQYF. In DNA, the CDR3 is TGCAGTGCTTATCCTGGACTAGGTAGCACAGATACGCAGTATTTT.

Details on this clonotype: An end of the junction differs from the germline gene, which may be a read error. The J gene is TRBJ2-1, the V gene TRBV5-5, with TRBD2 as a possible D gene (6 bases). The CDR3 loop spans 17 amino acids. Germline CDR1 is SGHKS and CDR2 is YYEKEE (reference sequence). The DNA for the CDR3 is TGTGCCAGCAGCTTCACAATCCCCGGGACTGCTTATAATGAGCAGTCCTTC. Translation gives CASSFTIPGTAYNEQSF.